The present T cell receptor beta chain was sequenced within a study of T-cell reconstitution after alpha-beta-depleted transplantation in children. It was with unique molecular identifiers that the TCRbeta library was prepared. TCRdb re-analysed the PCR reads in MiXCR, keeping a single row per CDR3 protein. The sample lists fewer than 120,000 distinct CDR3 sequences; 10% to 13% were seen once. CDR1 is MDHEN, CDR2 SYDVKM, per germline. The CDR3 covers 17 residues. V lost 1 base, J lost 3 bases, and 9 bases stayed unmatched. This clonotype was found many times. The rearrangement links TRBV28 to TRBJ2-7, with 10 bases that match TRBD1. The clonotype comes from a human donor who donated a stem cell graft to a child with acute lymphoblastic leukemia. The sequencing used PBMCs from the stem cell graft donor, collected from the stem cell graft. CDR3 DNA sequence: TGTGCCAGCAGTTTATTTTCCGGGACAGGGGCTTTCTACGAGCAGTACTTC. Protein product: CASSLFSGTGAFYEQYF. Drawing the rest from reference TRBV28 and TRBJ2-7, the complete variable domain is DVKVTQSSRYLVKRTGEKVFLECVQDMDHENMFWYRQDPGLGLRLIYFSYDVKMKEKGDIPEGYSVSREKKERFSLILESASTNQTSMYLCASSLFSGTGAFYEQYFGPGTRLTVT.